This T cell receptor beta chain was captured in a study of cytomegalovirus exposure and HLA in healthy donors. General study points: Information on immune exposure was restricted to one variable (CMV serostatus). The study recorded 164 TCR beta chains that were cytomegalovirus-associated.

It was with 60 Vbeta and 13 Jbeta primers that the PCR ran. The data were produced by immunoSEQ multiplex PCR, yet TCRdb's version contains in-frame clones alone and is incomplete. This sample has roughly 110,000 clones; roughly 80% occur once, and the top ten carry approximately 2.2%. The CDR3 is made up of 14 amino acids. The germline V gene encodes CDR1 SGHTA and CDR2 FQGNSA. V lost 3 bases to trimming and J lost 2 bases, with 10 bases between them. On this clone: Its cognate antigen is unknown.

The TCR sequence derives from a man younger than 40 in good health and CMV-seronegative. The sample consisted of PBMCs. This sequence joins TRBV7-2 and TRBJ1-1; D not certain. The CDR3 loop is CASSFERFNTEAFF. As DNA, the CDR3 is TGTGCCAGCAGCTTCGAGAGGTTTAACACTGAAGCTTTCTTT.